Listed here is a single T cell receptor beta chain. What it binds is not known. These data are taken from a study of blood T cells in healthy people across ages. A second PCR, run for about 6 to 12 cycles, used a sample-barcoded 5' primer plus a J-beta primer mix. TCRdb used MiXCR to reprocess the 5' RACE reads, holding one entry per CDR3 protein. Of some 700,000 distinct CDR3 sequences listed, 22% are singletons. Notes on the study in general: Older age coincided with a roughly linear decline in TCR beta diversity per million T cells. The unknown donor CMV status may have confounded expanded clonotype changes.

The sequence derives from a man between 65 and 85 years old in good health. Sample: blood.

CDR3 coding DNA: TGCAGTGCCCCTTCCACAGGGAGCTCCTATAATTCACCCCTCCACTTT. Its protein is CSAPSTGSSYNSPLHF. The chain employs TRBV20-1 and TRBJ1-6, with a weak D call TRBD1 (6 bases). Germline V CDR1 and CDR2: DFQATT, SNEGSKA (reference sequence). This CDR3 has 16 residues. Deletions cut 6 bases from V and 0 bases from J, with 15 bases between.